This TCR beta chain stems from a study of response to subunit inactivated influenza vaccine (dated by TCRdb to the late 2010s). At the level of the whole study: Deep quantitative profiling of the T cell receptor repertoire was used in the study to follow responses to a trivalent subunit inactivated influenza vaccine.

On the study overall, not on this receptor specifically: According to the authors, only a limited number of new T cells may be recruited by each seasonal influenza vaccination.

About this clonotype itself: The antigen it recognizes is unknown. It has no much larger one-base neighbor in the sample; base qualities were not kept.

After removal of 7 bases from V and 7 bases from J, the junction retains 15 bases not matched to a gene. Inclusive of the bounding cysteine and phenylalanine, the CDR3 is 15 residues long. This entry keeps only the CDR3 DNA: 45 bases, framed from base 1. In the germline V gene (reference sequence), CDR1 corresponds to DFQATT and CDR2 to SNEGSKA. Receptor amplification or capture employed RT-PCR. Instrument on record: Illumina HiSeq 2500. TCRdb took the public reads, trimmed them with fastp at Q25, ran MiXCR for clone calling and kept in-frame beta chains. Duplicate CDR3 protein sequences are folded into a single record with the most common DNA and genes. The sample yields roughly 500,000 distinct CDR3 sequences; 16% were counted once. The ten largest clones add up to less than 4% of the sample.

This clonotype originated in a man aged 50-75 years who received an inactivated influenza vaccine. Donor details come from another sample of the same person, matched by shared clones. The sequencing here drew on CD4+ T cells sorted from PBMCs, taken roughly 24 months after vaccination. The receptor chain draws on TRBV20-1 and TRBJ2-1; 8 bases in the middle match TRBD1. The CDR3 region has the sequence CSGTTGQGSGNEQFF. The DNA sequence is as follows: TGCAGTGGTACGACCGGACAGGGAAGTGGGAATGAGCAGTTCTTC.